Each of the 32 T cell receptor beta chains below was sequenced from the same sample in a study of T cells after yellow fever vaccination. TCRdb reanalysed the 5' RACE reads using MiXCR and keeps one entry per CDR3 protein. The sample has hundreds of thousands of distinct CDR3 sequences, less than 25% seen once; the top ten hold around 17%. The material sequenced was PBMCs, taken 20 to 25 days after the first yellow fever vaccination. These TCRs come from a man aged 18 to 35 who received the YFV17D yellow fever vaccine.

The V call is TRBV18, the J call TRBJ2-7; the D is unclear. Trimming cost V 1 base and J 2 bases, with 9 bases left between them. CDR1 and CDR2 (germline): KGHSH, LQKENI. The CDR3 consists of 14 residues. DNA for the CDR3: TGTGCCAGCTCACCACTAAACAGTCCCTACGAGCAGTACGTC. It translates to CASSPLNSPYEQYV.

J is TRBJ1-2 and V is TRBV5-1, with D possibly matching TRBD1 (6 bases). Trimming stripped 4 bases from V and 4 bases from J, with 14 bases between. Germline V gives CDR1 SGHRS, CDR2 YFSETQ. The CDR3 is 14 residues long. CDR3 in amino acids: CASSLSGTFYGYTF. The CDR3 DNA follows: TGCGCCAGCAGCCTTTCCGGGACATTCTATGGCTACACCTTC. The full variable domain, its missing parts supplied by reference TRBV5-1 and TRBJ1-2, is KAGVTQTPRYLIKTRGQQVTLSCSPISGHRSVSWYQQTPGQGLQFLFEYFSETQRNKGNFPGRFSGRQFSNSRSEMNVSTLELGDSALYLCASSLSGTFYGYTFGSGTRLTVV.

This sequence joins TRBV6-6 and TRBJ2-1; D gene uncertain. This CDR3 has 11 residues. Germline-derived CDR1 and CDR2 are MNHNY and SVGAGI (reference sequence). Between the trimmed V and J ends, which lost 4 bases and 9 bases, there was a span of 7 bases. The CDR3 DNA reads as TGTGCCAGCAGTTTTCCTAGTGAGCAGTTCTTC. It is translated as CASSFPSEQFF.

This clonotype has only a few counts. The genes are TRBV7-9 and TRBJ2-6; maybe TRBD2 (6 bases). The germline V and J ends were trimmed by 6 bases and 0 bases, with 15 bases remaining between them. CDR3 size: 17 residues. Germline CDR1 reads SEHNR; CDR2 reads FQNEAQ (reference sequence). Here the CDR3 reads CASSPRDSSSGANVLTF. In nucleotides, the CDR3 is TGTGCCAGCAGTCCCCGGGACTCCTCCTCTGGGGCCAACGTCCTGACTTTC.

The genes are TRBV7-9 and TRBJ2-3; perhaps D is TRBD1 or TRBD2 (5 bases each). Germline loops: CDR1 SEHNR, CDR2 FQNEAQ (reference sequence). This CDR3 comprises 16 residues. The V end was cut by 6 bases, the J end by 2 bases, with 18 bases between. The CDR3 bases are TGTGCCAGCAGTCGTAGAGGGGTTCCCGACACAGATACGCAGTATTTT. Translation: CASSRRGVPDTDTQYF. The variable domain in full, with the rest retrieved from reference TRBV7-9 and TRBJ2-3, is DTGVSQNPRHKITKRGQNVTFRCDPISEHNRLYWYRQTLGQGPEFLTYFQNEAQLEKSRLLSDRFSAERPKGSFSTLEIQRTEQGDSAMYLCASSRRGVPDTDTQYFGPGTRLTVL.

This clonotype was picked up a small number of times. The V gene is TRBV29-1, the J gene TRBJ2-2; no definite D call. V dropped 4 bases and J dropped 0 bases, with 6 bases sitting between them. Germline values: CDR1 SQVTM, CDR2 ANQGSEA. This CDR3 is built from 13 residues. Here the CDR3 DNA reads TGCAGCGTTGGGACGGCGAACACCGGGGAGCTGTTTTTT. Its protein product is CSVGTANTGELFF.

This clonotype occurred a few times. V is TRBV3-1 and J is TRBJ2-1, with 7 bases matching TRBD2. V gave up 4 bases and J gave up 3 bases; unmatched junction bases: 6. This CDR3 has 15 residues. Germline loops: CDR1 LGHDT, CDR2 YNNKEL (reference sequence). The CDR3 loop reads CASSPETSFYNEQFF. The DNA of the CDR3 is TGTGCCAGCAGCCCGGAGACTAGCTTCTACAATGAGCAGTTCTTC.

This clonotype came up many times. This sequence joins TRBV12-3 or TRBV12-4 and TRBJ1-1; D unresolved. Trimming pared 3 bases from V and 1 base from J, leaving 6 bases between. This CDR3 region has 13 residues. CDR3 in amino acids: CASSLQSNTEAFF. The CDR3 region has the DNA TGTGCCAGCAGTTTGCAATCGAACACTGAAGCTTTCTTT.

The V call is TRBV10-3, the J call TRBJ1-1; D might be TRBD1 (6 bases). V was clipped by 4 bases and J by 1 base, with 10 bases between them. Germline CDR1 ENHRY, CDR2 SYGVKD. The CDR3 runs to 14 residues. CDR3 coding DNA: TGTGCCATCAGTGCTAGGACAGCGAACACTGAAGCTTTCTTT. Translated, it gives CAISARTANTEAFF.

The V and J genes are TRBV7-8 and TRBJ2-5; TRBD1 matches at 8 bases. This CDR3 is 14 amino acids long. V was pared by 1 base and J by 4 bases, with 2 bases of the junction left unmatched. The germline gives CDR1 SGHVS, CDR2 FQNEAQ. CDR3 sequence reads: CASSLGQGIETQYF. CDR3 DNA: TGTGCCAGCAGCTTAGGACAGGGGATAGAGACCCAGTACTTC.

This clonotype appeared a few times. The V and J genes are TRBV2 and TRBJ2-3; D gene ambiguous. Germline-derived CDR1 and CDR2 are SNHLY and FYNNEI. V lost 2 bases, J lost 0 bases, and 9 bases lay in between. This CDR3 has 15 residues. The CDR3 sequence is CASSESIHSTDTQYF. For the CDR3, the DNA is TGTGCCAGCAGTGAATCGATCCACAGCACAGATACGCAGTATTTT.

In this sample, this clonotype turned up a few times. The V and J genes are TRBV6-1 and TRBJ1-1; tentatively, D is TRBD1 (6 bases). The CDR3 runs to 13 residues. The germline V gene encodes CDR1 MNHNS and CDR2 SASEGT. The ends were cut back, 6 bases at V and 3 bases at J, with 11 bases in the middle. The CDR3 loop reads CASSHEGDTEAFF. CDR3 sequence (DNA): TGTGCCAGCAGCCACGAGGGGGACACTGAAGCTTTCTTT.

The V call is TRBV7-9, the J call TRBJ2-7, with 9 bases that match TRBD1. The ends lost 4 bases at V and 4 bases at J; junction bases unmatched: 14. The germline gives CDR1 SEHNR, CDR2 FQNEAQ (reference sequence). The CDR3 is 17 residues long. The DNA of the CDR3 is TGTGCCAGCAGCTCCGGCTCCCGGACAGGGGAAGGTTACGAGCAGTACTTC. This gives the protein CASSSGSRTGEGYEQYF.

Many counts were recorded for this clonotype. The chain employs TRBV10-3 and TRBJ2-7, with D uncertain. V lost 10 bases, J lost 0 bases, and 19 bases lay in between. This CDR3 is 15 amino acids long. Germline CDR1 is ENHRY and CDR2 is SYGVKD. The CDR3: CASSLGPRSSYEQYV. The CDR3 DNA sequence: TGTGCCAGCTCGCTCGGACCCAGGAGCTCCTACGAGCAGTACGTC.

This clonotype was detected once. CDR3 sequence: CSAPGQGWPSEQFF. DNA of the CDR3: TGCAGTGCTCCCGGACAGGGGTGGCCGTCGGAGCAGTTCTTC. The chain employs TRBV20-1 and TRBJ2-1; 9 bases align to TRBD1. There are 14 residues in the CDR3. V shed 5 bases and J 10 bases; nucleotides not matched to a gene: 12. CDR1 and CDR2 (germline): DFQATT, SNEGSKA (reference sequence).

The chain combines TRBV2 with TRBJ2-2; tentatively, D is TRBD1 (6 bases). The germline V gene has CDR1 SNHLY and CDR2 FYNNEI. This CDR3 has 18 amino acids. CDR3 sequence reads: CTISFPSDRPANTGELFF. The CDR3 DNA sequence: TGTACCATCAGTTTCCCCTCCGACAGGCCTGCTAACACCGGGGAGCTGTTTTTT.

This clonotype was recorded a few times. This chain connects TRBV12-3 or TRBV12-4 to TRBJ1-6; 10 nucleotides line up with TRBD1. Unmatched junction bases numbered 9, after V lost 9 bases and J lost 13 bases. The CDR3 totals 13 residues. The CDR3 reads CASRGTGDHPLHF. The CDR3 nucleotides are TGTGCCAGTAGGGGGACAGGGGATCATCCCCTCCACTTT.

CDR3 nucleotide sequence: TGTGCCAGCTCCCTTTACGATCGGGTCACTGAAGCTTTCTTT. As protein: CASSLYDRVTEAFF. The genes are TRBV18 and TRBJ1-1; D is unclear. V was pared by 6 bases and J by 4 bases, with 15 bases between. Germline loops: CDR1 KGHSH, CDR2 LQKENI. This CDR3 spans 14 amino acids.

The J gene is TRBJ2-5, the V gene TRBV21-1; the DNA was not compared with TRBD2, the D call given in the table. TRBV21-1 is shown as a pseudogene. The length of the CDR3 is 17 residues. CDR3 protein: CASSKSCSGGNQETQYF. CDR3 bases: TGTGCCAGCAGCAAATCATGTAGCGGGGGCAACCAAGAGACCCAGTACTTC.

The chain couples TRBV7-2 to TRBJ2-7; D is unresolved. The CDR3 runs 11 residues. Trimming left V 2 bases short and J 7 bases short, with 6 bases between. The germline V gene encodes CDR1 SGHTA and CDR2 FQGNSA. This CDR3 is CASSLPWEQYV. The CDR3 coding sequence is TGTGCCAGCAGCTTACCGTGGGAGCAGTACGTC.

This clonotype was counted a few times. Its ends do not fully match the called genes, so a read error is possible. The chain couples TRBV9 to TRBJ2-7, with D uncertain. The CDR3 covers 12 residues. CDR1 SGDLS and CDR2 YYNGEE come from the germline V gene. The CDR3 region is CASSATNNDQYF. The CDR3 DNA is TGTGCCAGCAGCGCAACGAACAACGACCAGTACTTC.

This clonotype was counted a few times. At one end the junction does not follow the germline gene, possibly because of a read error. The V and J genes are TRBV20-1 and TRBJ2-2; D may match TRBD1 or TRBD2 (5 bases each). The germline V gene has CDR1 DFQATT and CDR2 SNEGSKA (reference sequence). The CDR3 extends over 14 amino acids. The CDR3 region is CSASPLTNTGDLFF. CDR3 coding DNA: TGCAGTGCTAGCCCGCTAACGAACACCGGGGACCTGTTTTTT.

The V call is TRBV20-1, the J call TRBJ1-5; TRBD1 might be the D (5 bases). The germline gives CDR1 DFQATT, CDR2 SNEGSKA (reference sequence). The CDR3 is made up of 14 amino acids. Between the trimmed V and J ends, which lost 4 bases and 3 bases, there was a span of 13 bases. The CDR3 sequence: CSATSTATNQPQHF. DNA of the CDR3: TGCAGTGCTACTTCGACAGCGACCAATCAGCCCCAGCATTTT.

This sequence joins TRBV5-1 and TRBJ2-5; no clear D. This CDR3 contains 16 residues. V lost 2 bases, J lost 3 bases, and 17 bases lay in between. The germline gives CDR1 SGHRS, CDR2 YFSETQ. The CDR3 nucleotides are TGCGCCAGCAGCTTTGTTTCAAGGGCGTTCAAAGAGACCCAGTACTTC. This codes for CASSFVSRAFKETQYF.

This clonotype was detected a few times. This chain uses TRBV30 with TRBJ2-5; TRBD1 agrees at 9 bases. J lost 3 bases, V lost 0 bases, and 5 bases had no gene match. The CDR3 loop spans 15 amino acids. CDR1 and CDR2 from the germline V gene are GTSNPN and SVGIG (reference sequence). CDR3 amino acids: CAWSVHRGREETQYF. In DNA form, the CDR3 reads TGTGCCTGGAGTGTGCACAGGGGGCGGGAAGAGACCCAGTACTTC.

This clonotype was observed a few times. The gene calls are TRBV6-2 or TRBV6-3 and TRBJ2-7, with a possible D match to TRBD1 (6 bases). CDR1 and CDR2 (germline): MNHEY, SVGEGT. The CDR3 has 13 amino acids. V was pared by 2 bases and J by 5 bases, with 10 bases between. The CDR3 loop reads CASSYDRLNEQYV. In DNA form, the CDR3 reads TGTGCCAGCAGTTACGACAGGCTGAACGAGCAGTACGTC.

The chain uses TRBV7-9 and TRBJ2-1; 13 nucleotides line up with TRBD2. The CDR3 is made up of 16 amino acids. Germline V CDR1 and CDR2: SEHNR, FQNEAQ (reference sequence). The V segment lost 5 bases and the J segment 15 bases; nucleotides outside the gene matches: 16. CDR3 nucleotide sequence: TGTGCCAGCAGCCCCGACGGACTAGCGGGGGCAGGATCGCGGTTCTTC. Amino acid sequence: CASSPDGLAGAGSRFF. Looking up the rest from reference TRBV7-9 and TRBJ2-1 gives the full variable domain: DTGVSQNPRHKITKRGQNVTFRCDPISEHNRLYWYRQTLGQGPEFLTYFQNEAQLEKSRLLSDRFSAERPKGSFSTLEIQRTEQGDSAMYLCASSPDGLAGAGSRFFGPGTRLTVL.

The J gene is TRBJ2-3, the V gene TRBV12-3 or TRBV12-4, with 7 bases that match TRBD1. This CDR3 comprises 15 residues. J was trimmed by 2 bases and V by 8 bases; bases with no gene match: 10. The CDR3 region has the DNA TGTGCCAGCGGAACGTCTGGGACAGCCACAGATACGCAGTATTTT. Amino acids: CASGTSGTATDTQYF.

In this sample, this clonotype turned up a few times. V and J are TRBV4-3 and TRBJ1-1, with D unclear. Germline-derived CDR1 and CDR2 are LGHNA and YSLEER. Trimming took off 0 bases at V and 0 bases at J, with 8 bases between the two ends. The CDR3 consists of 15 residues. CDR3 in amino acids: CASSQDGNMNTEAFF. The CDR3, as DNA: TGCGCCAGCAGCCAAGACGGCAACATGAACACTGAAGCTTTCTTT.

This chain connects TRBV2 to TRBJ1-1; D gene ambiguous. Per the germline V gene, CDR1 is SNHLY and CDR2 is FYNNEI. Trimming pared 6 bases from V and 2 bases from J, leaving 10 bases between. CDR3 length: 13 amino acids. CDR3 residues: CASRTPVNTEAFF. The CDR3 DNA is TGTGCCAGCAGGACCCCGGTCAACACTGAAGCTTTCTTT.

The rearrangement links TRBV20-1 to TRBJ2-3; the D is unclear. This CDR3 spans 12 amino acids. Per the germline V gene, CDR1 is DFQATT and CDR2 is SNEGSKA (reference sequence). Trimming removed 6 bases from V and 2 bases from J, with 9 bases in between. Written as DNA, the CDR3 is TGCAGTGCGAAAGGGTCCACAGATACGCAGTATTTT. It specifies CSAKGSTDTQYF.

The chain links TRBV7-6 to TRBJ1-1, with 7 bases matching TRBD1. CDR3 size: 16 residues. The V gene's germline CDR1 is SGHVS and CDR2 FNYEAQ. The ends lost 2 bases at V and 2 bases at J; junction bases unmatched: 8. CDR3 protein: CASSLWDSGRNTEAFF. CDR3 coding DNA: TGTGCCAGCAGCTTATGGGACAGCGGAAGAAACACTGAAGCTTTCTTT.